The entry below gives a single TCR beta chain sequence along with its context. All enrollees were about 18 to 100 years old and from under 25 US areas. Assignment of participants to cohorts was predicated upon participant-reported clinical history. This sample is drawn from a study of blood T cell repertoires in COVID-19. Whole-study context: T cells, B-cell-depleted T cells, or PBMCs supplied cDNA or gDNA.

The CDR3 extends over 15 amino acids. The ends were cut back, 0 bases at V and 14 bases at J, with 17 bases in the middle. Germline V gene sequence: CDR1 LNHNV, CDR2 YYDKDF (reference sequence). In the source study's methods: For nucleated cells, counts were estimated from reference gene primer amplification. The table came from immunoSEQ multiplex PCR; TCRdb's copy has only in-frame clones and leaves some out. That table furnishes V, J and clone size, whereas the DNA furnished D and trimming. The sample has 300,000 or so clones; 86% are singletons. Sequenced material: PBMCs or T cells enriched from blood (not recorded which). The gene calls are TRBV15 and TRBJ1-6; the D is unclear. This clonotype was obtained from a woman in her 40s with acute COVID-19. This chain's CDR3 is CATSRDQVSRETLHF. DNA for the CDR3: TGTGCCACCAGCAGAGATCAAGTGTCTAGGGAGACCCTCCACTTT.